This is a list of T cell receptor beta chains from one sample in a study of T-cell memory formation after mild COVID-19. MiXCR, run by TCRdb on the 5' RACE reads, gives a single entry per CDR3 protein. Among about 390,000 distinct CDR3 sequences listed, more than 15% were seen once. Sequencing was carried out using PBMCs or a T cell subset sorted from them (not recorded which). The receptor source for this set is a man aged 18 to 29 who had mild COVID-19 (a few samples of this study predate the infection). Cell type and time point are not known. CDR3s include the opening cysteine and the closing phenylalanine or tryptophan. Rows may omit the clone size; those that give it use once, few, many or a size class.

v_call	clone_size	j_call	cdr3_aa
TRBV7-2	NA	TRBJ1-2	CASSGQSNYGYTF
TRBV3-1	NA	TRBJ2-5	CASSQDSLNQETQYF
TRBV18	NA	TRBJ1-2	CASSTTGQDYGYTF
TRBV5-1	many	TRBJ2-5	CASGTPGEETQYF
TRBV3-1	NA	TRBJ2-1	CASSHVDLDNEQFF
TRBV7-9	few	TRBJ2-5	CASSSLDRGEETQYF
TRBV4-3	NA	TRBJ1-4	CASSQDFTGGNRKLFF
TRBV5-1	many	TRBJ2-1	CASSLVQLYNEQFF
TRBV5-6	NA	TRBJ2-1	CASSLGTQLEQFF
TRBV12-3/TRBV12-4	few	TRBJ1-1	CASSPTGRDTEAFF
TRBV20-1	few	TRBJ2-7	CSARDRRARAYEQYF
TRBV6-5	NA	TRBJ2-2	CASRHNTGELFF
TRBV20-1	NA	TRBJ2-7	CSARASGSHEQYF
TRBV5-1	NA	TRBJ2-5	CASSPGPFRGEETQYF